This is a list of T cell receptor beta chains from one sample in a study of blood T cell repertoires in COVID-19. Libraries were prepared by immunoSEQ multiplex PCR; TCRdb keeps only in-frame clonotypes and omits some of them. Of 70,000 or so clones in the sample, around 87% are singletons; the top ten hold 29%. The sample consisted of peripheral blood. The origin of the receptors is an elderly woman with active or convalescent COVID-19. The CDR3 runs from the conserved cysteine through the conserved F or W. The D gene is left open where the match is weak. Size tells how often a clone was seen (once, few, many) or the class of an expanded clone, and some rows leave it out.

v_gene	j_gene	abundance	d_gene	CDR3aa	CDR3nt
TRBV25-1	TRBJ1-2	NA	NA	CASKGTPGKDGYTF	TGTGCCAGCAAGGGGACACCTGGAAAGGATGGCTACACCTTC
TRBV5-8	TRBJ2-7	NA	NA	CASSSNRVGDEQYF	TGTGCCAGCAGCTCAAACAGGGTCGGCGACGAGCAGTACTTC
TRBV18	TRBJ1-2	NA	TRBD1	CASSLDREGGYTF	TGTGCCAGCTCACTCGACAGGGAAGGGGGCTACACCTTC
TRBV7-8	TRBJ1-6	NA	TRBD1	CASSQGQDNSPLHF	TGTGCCAGCAGCCAGGGACAGGATAATTCACCCCTCCACTTT
TRBV3-1/TRBV3-2	TRBJ2-2	NA	NA	CASSVTNTGELFF	TGTGCCAGCAGCGTCACGAACACCGGGGAGCTGTTTTTT
TRBV27	TRBJ1-6	NA	TRBD1	CATQQGEGYNSPLHF	TGTGCCACCCAACAGGGGGAGGGATATAATTCACCCCTCCACTTT
TRBV7-7	TRBJ2-5	NA	TRBD1	CASSIDRGRGETQYF	TGTGCCAGCAGCATAGACAGGGGACGCGGGGAGACCCAGTACTTC
TRBV12-3/TRBV12-4	TRBJ1-1	NA	NA	CASSPNGGYAFF	TGTGCCAGCAGCCCCAACGGAGGATACGCTTTCTTT
TRBV5-5	TRBJ2-3	once	NA	CASSSRQLRTDTQYF	TGTGCCAGCAGCTCTCGACAGCTGCGCACAGATACGCAGTATTTT
TRBV28	TRBJ1-2	NA	NA	CASSTSGNYGYTF	TGTGCCAGCAGTACGAGCGGCAACTATGGCTACACCTTC
TRBV6-5	TRBJ1-5	NA	TRBD1	CASSRGQFPGQPQHF	TGTGCCAGCAGTAGGGGACAGTTTCCGGGTCAGCCCCAGCATTTT
TRBV3-1/TRBV3-2	TRBJ2-6	once	NA	CASSQGAPSGANVLTF	TGTGCCAGCAGCCAAGGGGCTCCGTCTGGGGCCAACGTCCTGACTTTC
TRBV9	TRBJ1-1	few	NA	CASSGARPTTEAFF	TGTGCCAGCAGCGGGGCCAGGCCGACCACTGAAGCTTTCTTT
TRBV7-8	TRBJ2-3	NA	NA	CASSLVGGGRDTQYF	TGTGCCAGCAGCTTGGTGGGGGGAGGAAGAGATACGCAGTATTTT
TRBV10-3	TRBJ1-1	NA	NA	CAISESTGRRGKNTEAFF	TGTGCCATCAGTGAGTCGACAGGCCGGCGTGGGAAGAACACTGAAGCTTTCTTT
TRBV29-1	TRBJ1-1	NA	NA	CSVRVDMNTEAFF	TGCAGCGTTCGGGTGGATATGAACACTGAAGCTTTCTTT
TRBV15	TRBJ1-6	few	NA	CATSRDLGGDSPLHF	TGTGCCACCAGCAGAGATCTAGGGGGGGATTCACCCCTCCACTTT
TRBV10-3	TRBJ2-7	NA	TRBD2	CAISEGREAYEQYF	TGTGCCATCAGTGAGGGACGGGAGGCCTACGAGCAGTACTTC
TRBV12-3/TRBV12-4	TRBJ2-3	NA	NA	CASSLREDTQYF	TGTGCCAGCAGTTTACGGGAAGATACGCAGTATTTT
TRBV19	TRBJ1-1	NA	NA	CASSILGGTEAFF	TGTGCCAGTAGTATTTTGGGGGGCACTGAAGCTTTCTTT
TRBV5-4	TRBJ1-4	NA	NA	CASSLVGTNEKLFF	TGTGCCAGCAGCTTGGTCGGGACTAATGAAAAACTGTTTTTT
TRBV2	TRBJ2-2	NA	NA	CASSKEGGTGELFF	TGTGCCAGCAGCAAAGAGGGGGGGACCGGGGAGCTGTTTTTT
TRBV3-1/TRBV3-2	TRBJ2-5	few	NA	CASSQFLSETQYF	TGTGCCAGCAGCCAGTTCTTATCCGAGACCCAGTACTTC
TRBV4-3	TRBJ1-3	NA	TRBD1	CASSQVGNRGGGNTIYF	TGCGCCAGCAGCCAAGTAGGCAACAGGGGAGGTGGAAACACCATATATTTT
TRBV30	TRBJ2-7	NA	TRBD1	CALQGALYEQYF	TGTGCCCTGCAGGGGGCCCTCTACGAGCAGTACTTC
TRBV30	TRBJ2-5	once	NA	CAWSGSQQEPTQETQYF	TGTGCCTGGAGTGGGTCCCAACAGGAACCTACACAAGAGACCCAGTACTTC
TRBV2	TRBJ2-1	NA	NA	CASSEQGSSYNEQFF	TGTGCCAGCAGTGAACAGGGGAGCTCCTACAATGAGCAGTTCTTC
TRBV30	TRBJ1-5	NA	NA	CAWSVQRGRSNQPQHF	TGTGCCTGGAGTGTACAAAGGGGCAGGAGCAATCAGCCCCAGCATTTT
TRBV27	TRBJ1-2	few	NA	CASSFGDTSYYGYTF	TGTGCCAGCAGTTTCGGGGACACCTCTTATTATGGCTACACCTTC
TRBV3-1/TRBV3-2	TRBJ2-2	NA	TRBD1	CASSQEDRVTGELFF	TGTGCCAGCAGCCAAGAGGACAGGGTCACCGGGGAGCTGTTTTTT
TRBV24-1	TRBJ2-5	once	TRBD2	CATSEGSGVGARETQYF	TGTGCCACCAGTGAGGGTAGCGGGGTCGGGGCGAGAGAGACCCAGTACTTC
TRBV9	TRBJ2-5	once	NA	CASSVGAADGEETQYF	TGTGCCAGCAGCGTAGGAGCGGCGGACGGGGAAGAGACCCAGTACTTC
TRBV7-2	TRBJ1-2	NA	NA	CASSPQTGSYGYTF	TGTGCCAGCAGCCCCCAGACAGGTAGTTATGGCTACACCTTC
TRBV5-1	TRBJ1-4	NA	NA	CASSYGGLKNEKLFF	TGCGCCAGCTCCTACGGGGGGTTAAAAAATGAAAAACTGTTTTTT
TRBV3-1/TRBV3-2	TRBJ1-2	NA	NA	CASSQEDPRAMTVWGYTF	TGTGCCAGCAGCCAAGAAGACCCAAGAGCAATGACTGTCTGGGGCTACACCTTC
TRBV12-3/TRBV12-4	TRBJ2-2	NA	NA	CASSLEGTGELFF	TGTGCCAGCAGTTTGGAGGGCACCGGGGAGCTGTTTTTT
TRBV4-1	TRBJ2-2	few	NA	CASSQEGQRTGELFF	TGCGCCAGCAGCCAAGAAGGACAGCGCACCGGGGAGCTGTTTTTT
TRBV11-2	TRBJ2-1	NA	TRBD2	CASSLQLAGIDEQFF	TGTGCCAGCAGCTTACAACTAGCGGGGATTGATGAGCAGTTCTTC
TRBV6-5	TRBJ1-6	once	NA	CASSLYTRTAHF	TGTGCCAGCAGTCTCTACACTAGGACCGCTCACTTT
TRBV12-3/TRBV12-4	TRBJ1-1	NA	NA	CASSDMAEAFF	TGTGCCAGCAGTGACATGGCTGAAGCTTTCTTT
TRBV5-5	TRBJ2-5	NA	TRBD2	CASSALGDYGQETQYF	TGTGCCAGCAGCGCCTTGGGGGACTACGGGCAAGAGACCCAGTACTTC
TRBV7-2	TRBJ2-2	NA	TRBD1	CASSWTNRGTGELFF	TGTGCCAGCAGCTGGACAAACAGGGGGACCGGGGAGCTGTTTTTT